Presented here are 21 T cell receptor beta chains from one specimen sequenced in a study of CD8 T cells in ankylosing spondylitis. Study results and limitations: Ankylosing spondylitis blood appeared to be characterized by a TCR beta motif of about eight highly homologous variants.

TCRdb recomputed calls from the 5' RACE reads with MiXCR, one row per CDR3 protein. The sample gives under 450,000 distinct CDR3 sequences, approximately 17% of which show up once; approximately 1% is in the top ten. No antigen has been assigned to these receptors. Sequences were obtained from blood, either unsorted or a sorted T cell fraction (not recorded which). The source of these receptors is a male donor with ankylosing spondylitis.

This chain links TRBV6-5 with TRBJ1-2, with 10 bases aligning to TRBD1. Looked up from germline, CDR1 is MNHEY and CDR2 is SVGAGI. The CDR3 runs to 15 residues. The junction had 2 bases not matched to a gene; V was cut back by 1 base and J by 3 bases. CDR3 amino acids: CASSYWDRGDYGYTF. The CDR3 DNA is TGTGCCAGCAGTTACTGGGACAGGGGAGACTATGGCTACACCTTC.

The chain has TRBV20-1 and TRBJ1-1, with D maybe TRBD1 (6 bases). Germline V gene sequence: CDR1 DFQATT, CDR2 SNEGSKA (reference sequence). The length of the CDR3 is 11 residues. Trimming took 6 bases from V and 5 from J, leaving 10 bases between them. This CDR3 is CSAYRETEAFF. The CDR3 coding sequence is TGCAGTGCCTACAGGGAGACTGAAGCTTTCTTT.

This clonotype was observed a few times. This rearrangement joins TRBV12-3 or TRBV12-4 to TRBJ2-3; 7 bases fit TRBD1. Trimming cost V 4 bases and J 0 bases; bases outside gene matches: 4. The CDR3 totals 15 residues. CDR3 sequence reads: CASSSEGASTDTQYF. DNA of the CDR3: TGTGCCAGCAGTTCAGAGGGGGCGAGCACAGATACGCAGTATTTT.

The rearrangement links TRBV20-1 to TRBJ1-1; D is ambiguous. The ends were cut back, 6 bases at V and 1 base at J, with 9 bases in the middle. There are 12 residues in the CDR3. Germline values: CDR1 DFQATT, CDR2 SNEGSKA (reference sequence). CDR3 sequence: CSAQQANTEAFF. The CDR3 coding sequence is TGCAGTGCCCAGCAAGCGAACACTGAAGCTTTCTTT.

J is TRBJ2-3 and V is TRBV7-2; 11 bases are a match to TRBD2. Germline CDR1 reads SGHTA; CDR2 reads FQGNSA. After removal of 3 bases from V and 5 bases from J, the junction contained 7 bases not matched to a gene. This CDR3 has 16 residues. This chain's CDR3 is CASSFTSGSSGDTQYF. The CDR3 DNA is TGTGCCAGCAGCTTCACTAGCGGGAGTTCGGGAGATACGCAGTATTTT.

This clonotype was seen only a few times. V is TRBV5-4 and J is TRBJ2-5, with 9 bases matching TRBD2. With 2 bases clipped from V and 1 base from J, the junction kept 3 bases outside the gene matches. The CDR3 covers 15 residues. CDR1 is SGHNT, CDR2 YYREEE, per germline (reference sequence). CDR3 sequence: CASSFGLAPQETQYF. Here the CDR3 DNA reads TGTGCCAGCAGCTTCGGACTAGCGCCCCAAGAGACCCAGTACTTC.

This chain links TRBV20-1 with TRBJ1-1; TRBD1 is a possible D gene (5 bases). Germline CDR1 is DFQATT and CDR2 is SNEGSKA (reference sequence). This CDR3 is built from 11 residues. The ends were cut back, 5 bases at V and 5 bases at J, with 9 bases in the middle. DNA for the CDR3: TGCAGTGCTGGGGACTGGACTGAAGCTTTCTTT. Its protein is CSAGDWTEAFF.

The chain employs TRBV2 and TRBJ2-7; no definite D call. This CDR3 is 13 amino acids long. The germline V gene encodes CDR1 SNHLY and CDR2 FYNNEI. Trimming shortened V by 7 bases and J by 4 bases, and 14 bases separated the two germline ends. The CDR3 is CASNSQKLYEQYF. The CDR3 DNA sequence: TGTGCCAGCAACTCACAGAAACTTTACGAGCAGTACTTC.

The chain has TRBV12-3 or TRBV12-4 and TRBJ2-5, with D perhaps TRBD1 or TRBD2 (6 bases each). V was trimmed by 2 bases and J by 10 bases, leaving 14 bases between them. This CDR3 has 13 amino acids. CDR3 amino acids: CASSLNGGLDQYF. DNA of the CDR3: TGTGCCAGCAGTTTAAATGGGGGGCTTGACCAGTACTTC.

J is TRBJ1-6 and V is TRBV7-9, with 8 positions matching TRBD1. Trimming removed 0 bases from V and 12 bases from J; junction bases left unmatched: 4. This CDR3 contains 14 residues. Germline V CDR1 and CDR2: SEHNR, FQNEAQ (reference sequence). The CDR3 sequence: CASSLARGHEPLHF. The CDR3 DNA reads as TGTGCCAGCAGCTTAGCCAGGGGGCACGAACCCCTCCACTTT.

This clonotype was counted at least ten times. The CDR3 region has the DNA TGTGCCAGCAGCTCTCCGGGCCTCACAGATACGCAGTATTTT. The encoded protein is CASSSPGLTDTQYF. The genes are TRBV28 and TRBJ2-3; D ambiguous. Between the trimmed V and J ends, which lost 6 bases and 2 bases, there was a span of 12 bases. This CDR3 region has 14 residues. Germline loops: CDR1 MDHEN, CDR2 SYDVKM.

A few counts support this clonotype. This chain uses TRBV20-1 with TRBJ2-5; 8 nucleotides agree with TRBD1. After removal of 1 base from V and 5 bases from J, the junction contained 6 bases not matched to a gene. The germline V gene encodes CDR1 DFQATT and CDR2 SNEGSKA (reference sequence). This CDR3 has 14 residues. For the CDR3, the DNA is TGCAGTGCTAGAGGGGGGACAGGAAAGGAGACCCAGTACTTC. This gives the protein CSARGGTGKETQYF.

This clonotype turned up a few times. This chain connects TRBV5-5 to TRBJ2-1, with D possibly called TRBD1 or TRBD2 (5 bases each). This CDR3 spans 14 amino acids. Germline CDR1 and CDR2: SGHKS and YYEKEE (reference sequence). Trimming removed 4 bases from V and 4 bases from J, with 12 bases in between. CDR3 DNA sequence: TGTGCCAGCAGCCCGAGGGGCCTTTACAATGAGCAGTTCTTC. As protein: CASSPRGLYNEQFF.

This clonotype has just a few counts. V is TRBV6-1 and J is TRBJ1-6, with 7 bases matching TRBD1. Germline V gene lookup returns CDR1 MNHNS and CDR2 SASEGT. The V gene end was trimmed by 6 bases and the J gene end by 7 bases; junction bases not matched to a gene: 9. The CDR3 has 15 amino acids. The CDR3 nucleotides are TGTGCCAGCAGACCAGGGGACAGTGACAATTCACCCCTCCACTTT. The encoded protein is CASRPGDSDNSPLHF.

As regards this clonotype: This may come from a read error, since a much larger clone is one base off. The V call is TRBV20-1, the J call TRBJ2-5, with D perhaps TRBD1 (5 bases). Deletions cut 1 base from V and 3 bases from J, with 6 bases between. This CDR3 comprises 12 residues. The germline V gene has CDR1 DFQATT and CDR2 SNEGSKA (reference sequence). Here the CDR3 DNA reads TGCAGTGCTAGAGCAGGGAAAGAGACCCAGTACTTC. Protein: CSARAGKETQYF.

The chain is built from TRBV10-3 and TRBJ1-1; D may be TRBD1 (5 bases). The CDR3 is 15 residues long. Germline-derived CDR1 and CDR2 are ENHRY and SYGVKD. V was trimmed by 3 bases and J by 6 bases, leaving 17 bases between them. CDR3 in DNA: TGTGCCATCAGTGACCTCGGGGGTTTGGGCGCTGAAGCTTTCTTT. It translates to CAISDLGGLGAEAFF.

This clonotype was detected a few times. The chain combines TRBV24-1 with TRBJ2-1, with D possibly TRBD2 on 6 matching bases. The V gene lost 2 bases and the J gene lost 4 bases, with 20 bases spanning the gap. Germline V gives CDR1 KGHDR, CDR2 SFDVKD. The CDR3 totals 18 residues. The DNA of the CDR3 is TGTGCCACCAGTGATTCGCAGGCAGGTTGGCGGGATTACAATGAGCAGTTCTTC. Translating gives CATSDSQAGWRDYNEQFF.

This sequence joins TRBV12-3 or TRBV12-4 and TRBJ2-1; 8 bases match TRBD1. Unmatched junction bases numbered 5, after V lost 6 bases and J lost 1 base. The CDR3 sequence is 15 residues long. The CDR3 reads CASRPDRGSYNEQFF. CDR3 nucleotides: TGTGCCAGCAGACCAGACAGGGGTTCCTACAATGAGCAGTTCTTC.

Concerning this clonotype: Given a much more abundant clone one base away, this may be a read error. This chain connects TRBV7-2 to TRBJ1-4; no clear D. This CDR3 has 13 amino acids. CDR1 SGHTA and CDR2 FQGNSA come from the germline V gene. CDR3 residues: CAISLVGNEKLFF. CDR3 nucleotide sequence: TGTGCCATCAGCTTAGTGGGTAATGAAAAACTGTTTTTT.

There are a few counts of this clonotype. V and J are TRBV7-8 and TRBJ2-3; the D gene is possibly TRBD2 (5 bases). V was shortened by 0 bases and J by 6 bases, with 16 bases between the two germline ends. The CDR3 loop spans 16 amino acids. Germline V CDR1 and CDR2: SGHVS, FQNEAQ. Here the CDR3 reads CASSLAGSVRADTQYF. Written as DNA, the CDR3 is TGTGCCAGCAGCTTAGCGGGTAGCGTACGCGCGGATACGCAGTATTTT.

This clonotype was detected only a few times. The J gene is TRBJ2-5, the V gene TRBV12-3 or TRBV12-4, with TRBD2 matching 14 bases. The CDR3 is 16 amino acids. V lost 6 bases and J lost 2; bases outside the gene matches: 5. CDR3 region: CASRRGLAGGQETQYF. The CDR3 region has the DNA TGTGCCAGCAGACGCGGACTAGCGGGGGGTCAAGAGACCCAGTACTTC.